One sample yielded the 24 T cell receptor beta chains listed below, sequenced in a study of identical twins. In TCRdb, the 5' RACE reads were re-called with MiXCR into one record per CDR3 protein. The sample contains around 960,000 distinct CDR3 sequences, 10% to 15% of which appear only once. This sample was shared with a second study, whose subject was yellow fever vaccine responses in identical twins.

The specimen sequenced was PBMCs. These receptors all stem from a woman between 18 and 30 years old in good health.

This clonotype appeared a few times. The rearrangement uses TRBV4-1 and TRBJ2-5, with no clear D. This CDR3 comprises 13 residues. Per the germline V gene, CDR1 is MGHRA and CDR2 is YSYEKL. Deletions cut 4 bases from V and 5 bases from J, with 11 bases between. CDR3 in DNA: TGCGCCAGCAGCCTATCGACCTGGGAGACCCAGTACTTC. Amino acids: CASSLSTWETQYF.

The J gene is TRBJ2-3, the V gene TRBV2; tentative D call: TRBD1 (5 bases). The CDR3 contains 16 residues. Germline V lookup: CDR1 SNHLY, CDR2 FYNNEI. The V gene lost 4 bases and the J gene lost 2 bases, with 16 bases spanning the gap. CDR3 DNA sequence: TGTGCCAGCAGTGTAACCGTTGCCAGGGACACAGATACGCAGTATTTT. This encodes CASSVTVARDTDTQYF.

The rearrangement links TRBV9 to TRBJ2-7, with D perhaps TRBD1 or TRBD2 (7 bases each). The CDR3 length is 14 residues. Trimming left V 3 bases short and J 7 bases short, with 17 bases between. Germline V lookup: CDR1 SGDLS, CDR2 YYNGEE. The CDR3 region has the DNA TGTGCCAGCAGCGGGGAGGGACAGATTTGGGAGCAGTACTTC. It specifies CASSGEGQIWEQYF.

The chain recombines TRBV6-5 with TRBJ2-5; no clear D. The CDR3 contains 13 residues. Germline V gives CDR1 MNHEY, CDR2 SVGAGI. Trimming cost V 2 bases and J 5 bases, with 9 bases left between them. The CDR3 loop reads CASSYGLGETQYF. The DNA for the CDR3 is TGTGCCAGCAGTTACGGTCTAGGTGAGACCCAGTACTTC.

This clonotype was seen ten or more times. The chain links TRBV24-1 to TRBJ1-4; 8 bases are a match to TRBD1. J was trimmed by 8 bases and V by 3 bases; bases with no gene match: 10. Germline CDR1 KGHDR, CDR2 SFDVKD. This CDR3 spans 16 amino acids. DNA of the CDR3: TGTGCCACCAGTGATCCAGGGGGCCCCGAAGAGGAAAAACTGTTTTTT. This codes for CATSDPGGPEEEKLFF.

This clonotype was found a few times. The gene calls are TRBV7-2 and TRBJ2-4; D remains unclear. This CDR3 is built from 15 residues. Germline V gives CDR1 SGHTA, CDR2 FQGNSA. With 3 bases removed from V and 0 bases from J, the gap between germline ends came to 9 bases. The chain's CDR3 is CASSLEILAKNIQYF. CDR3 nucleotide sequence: TGTGCCAGCAGCTTGGAGATCCTAGCCAAAAACATTCAGTACTTC.

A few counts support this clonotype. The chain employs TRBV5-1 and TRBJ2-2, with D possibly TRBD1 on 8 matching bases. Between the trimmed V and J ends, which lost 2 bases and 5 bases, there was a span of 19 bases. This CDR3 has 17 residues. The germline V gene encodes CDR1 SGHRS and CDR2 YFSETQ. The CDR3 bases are TGCGCCAGCAGCTTACGACAGGGGCTCGGGGGGACCGGGGAGCTGTTTTTT. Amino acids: CASSLRQGLGGTGELFF.

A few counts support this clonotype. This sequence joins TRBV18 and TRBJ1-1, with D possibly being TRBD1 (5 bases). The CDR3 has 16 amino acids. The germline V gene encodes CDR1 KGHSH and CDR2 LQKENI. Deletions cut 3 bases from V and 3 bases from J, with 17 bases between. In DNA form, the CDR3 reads TGTGCCAGCTCACCCCGCCCGCCTGGAGGGGACACTGAAGCTTTCTTT. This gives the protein CASSPRPPGGDTEAFF.

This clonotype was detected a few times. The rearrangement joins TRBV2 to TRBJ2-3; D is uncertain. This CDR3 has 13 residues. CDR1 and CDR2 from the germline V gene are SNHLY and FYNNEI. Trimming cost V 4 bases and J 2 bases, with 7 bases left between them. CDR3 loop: CASSAIFTDTQYF. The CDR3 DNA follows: TGTGCCAGCAGTGCCATTTTCACAGATACGCAGTATTTT.

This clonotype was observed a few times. CDR3 nucleotides: TGCGCCAGCAGCTATAACAGGGGGCAAAAAAACATTCAGTACTTC. This gives the protein CASSYNRGQKNIQYF. This chain uses TRBV5-1 with TRBJ2-4; 9 bases fit TRBD1. The V and J ends lost 3 bases and 4 bases, in that order; junction bases with no gene match: 5. The CDR3 spans 15 residues. Germline loops: CDR1 SGHRS, CDR2 YFSETQ.

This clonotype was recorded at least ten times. The CDR3 region is CASSQDPGGPSTDTQYF. The CDR3 DNA sequence: TGCGCCAGCAGCCAAGATCCGGGGGGGCCGAGCACAGATACGCAGTATTTT. The chain combines TRBV4-1 with TRBJ2-3; 8 nucleotides line up with TRBD2. This CDR3 has 17 amino acids. Trimming at V came to 0 bases and at J to 0 bases, leaving 5 bases not matched to a gene. CDR1 MGHRA and CDR2 YSYEKL come from the germline V gene.

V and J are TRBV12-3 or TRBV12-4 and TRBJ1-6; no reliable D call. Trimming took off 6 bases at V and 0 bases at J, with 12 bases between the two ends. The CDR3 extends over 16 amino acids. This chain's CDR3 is CASRRGSSSYNSPLHF. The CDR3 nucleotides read TGTGCCAGCAGGAGAGGGTCAAGCTCCTATAATTCACCCCTCCACTTT.

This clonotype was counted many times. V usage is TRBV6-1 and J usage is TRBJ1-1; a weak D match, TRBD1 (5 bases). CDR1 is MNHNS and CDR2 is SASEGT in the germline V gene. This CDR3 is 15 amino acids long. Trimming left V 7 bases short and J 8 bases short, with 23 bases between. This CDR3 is CASIRDGTVGGEAFF. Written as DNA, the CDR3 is TGTGCCAGCATTCGGGACGGAACGGTCGGGGGGGAAGCTTTCTTT.

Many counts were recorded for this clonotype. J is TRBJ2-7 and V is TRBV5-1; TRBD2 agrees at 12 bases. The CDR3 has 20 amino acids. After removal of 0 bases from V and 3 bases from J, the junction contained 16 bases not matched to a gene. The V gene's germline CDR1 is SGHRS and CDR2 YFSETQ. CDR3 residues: CASSLAIPTRLAGVFYEQYF. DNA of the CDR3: TGCGCCAGCAGCTTGGCCATACCGACAAGACTAGCGGGAGTCTTCTACGAGCAGTACTTC.

The CDR3 bases are TGCGCCAGCAGCTCCCCCCCTTGGGAGGGCTCCTACAATGAGCAGTTCTTC. Encoded protein: CASSSPPWEGSYNEQFF. The chain employs TRBV5-1 and TRBJ2-1; 7 bases fit TRBD2. The germline gives CDR1 SGHRS, CDR2 YFSETQ. V shed 3 bases, J shed 0 bases, and the junction held 9 bases outside the gene matches. There are 17 residues in the CDR3. The variable domain in full, completed from reference TRBV5-1 and TRBJ2-1, reads KAGVTQTPRYLIKTRGQQVTLSCSPISGHRSVSWYQQTPGQGLQFLFEYFSETQRNKGNFPGRFSGRQFSNSRSEMNVSTLELGDSALYLCASSSPPWEGSYNEQFFGPGTRLTVL.

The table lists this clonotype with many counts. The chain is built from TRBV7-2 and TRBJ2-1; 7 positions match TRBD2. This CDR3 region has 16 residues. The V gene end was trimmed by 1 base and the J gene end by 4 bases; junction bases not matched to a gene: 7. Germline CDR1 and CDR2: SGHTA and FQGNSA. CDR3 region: CASSLVPSGGYNEQFF. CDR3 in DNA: TGTGCCAGCAGCTTAGTCCCTAGCGGAGGATACAATGAGCAGTTCTTC.

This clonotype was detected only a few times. The CDR3 spells CASSPLAGSPTNTGELFF. The CDR3 DNA follows: TGTGCCAGCAGCCCTCTAGCGGGCAGCCCAACGAACACCGGGGAGCTGTTTTTT. The chain recombines TRBV3-1 with TRBJ2-2; 8 bases agree with TRBD2. J lost 0 bases, V lost 4 bases, and 10 bases had no gene match. The germline CDR1 and CDR2 sequences are LGHDT and YNNKEL (reference sequence). The length of the CDR3 is 18 residues.

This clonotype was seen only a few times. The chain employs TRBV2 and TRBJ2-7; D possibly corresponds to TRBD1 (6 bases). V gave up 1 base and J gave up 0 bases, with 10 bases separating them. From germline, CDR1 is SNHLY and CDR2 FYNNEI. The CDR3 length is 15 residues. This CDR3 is CASSEGTDSSYEQYV. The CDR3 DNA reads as TGTGCCAGCAGTGAAGGGACAGACAGCTCCTACGAGCAGTACGTC.

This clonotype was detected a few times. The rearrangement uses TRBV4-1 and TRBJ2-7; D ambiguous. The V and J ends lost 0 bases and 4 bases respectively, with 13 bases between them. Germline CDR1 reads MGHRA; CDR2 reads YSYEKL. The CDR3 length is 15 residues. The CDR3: CASSQEPARSYEQYF. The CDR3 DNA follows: TGCGCCAGCAGCCAAGAACCGGCCCGTTCTTACGAGCAGTACTTC.

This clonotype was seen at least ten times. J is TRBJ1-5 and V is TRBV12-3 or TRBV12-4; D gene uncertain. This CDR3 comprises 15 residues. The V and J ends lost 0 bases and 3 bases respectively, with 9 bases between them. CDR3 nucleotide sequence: TGTGCCAGCAGTTTAGCGTTAGGGATCAATCAGCCCCAGCATTTT. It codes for CASSLALGINQPQHF.

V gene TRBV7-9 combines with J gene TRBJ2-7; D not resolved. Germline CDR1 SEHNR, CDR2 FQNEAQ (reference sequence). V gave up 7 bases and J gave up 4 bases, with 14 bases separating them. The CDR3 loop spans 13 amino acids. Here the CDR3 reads CASTKGSLYEQYF. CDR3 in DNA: TGTGCCAGCACCAAGGGCAGTTTATACGAGCAGTACTTC.

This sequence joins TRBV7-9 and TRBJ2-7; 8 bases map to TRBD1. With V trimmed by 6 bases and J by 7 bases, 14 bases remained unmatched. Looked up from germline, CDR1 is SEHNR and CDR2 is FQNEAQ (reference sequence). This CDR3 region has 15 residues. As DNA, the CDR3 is TGTGCCAGCAGTCCTCCAGGGGGCCCTGAGGTGGAGCAGTACTTC. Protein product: CASSPPGGPEVEQYF.

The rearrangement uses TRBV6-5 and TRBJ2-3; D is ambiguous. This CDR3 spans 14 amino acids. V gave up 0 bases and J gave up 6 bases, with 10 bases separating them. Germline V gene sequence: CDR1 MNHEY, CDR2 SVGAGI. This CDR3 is CASSYSVGTDTQYF. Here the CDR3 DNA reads TGTGCCAGCAGTTACTCGGTGGGAACGGATACGCAGTATTTT.

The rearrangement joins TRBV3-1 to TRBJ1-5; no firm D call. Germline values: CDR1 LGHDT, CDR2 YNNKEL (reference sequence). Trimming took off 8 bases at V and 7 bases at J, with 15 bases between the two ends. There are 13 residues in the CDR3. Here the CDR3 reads CASRAGMGQPQHF. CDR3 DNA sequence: TGTGCCAGCCGAGCCGGGATGGGGCAGCCCCAGCATTTT.